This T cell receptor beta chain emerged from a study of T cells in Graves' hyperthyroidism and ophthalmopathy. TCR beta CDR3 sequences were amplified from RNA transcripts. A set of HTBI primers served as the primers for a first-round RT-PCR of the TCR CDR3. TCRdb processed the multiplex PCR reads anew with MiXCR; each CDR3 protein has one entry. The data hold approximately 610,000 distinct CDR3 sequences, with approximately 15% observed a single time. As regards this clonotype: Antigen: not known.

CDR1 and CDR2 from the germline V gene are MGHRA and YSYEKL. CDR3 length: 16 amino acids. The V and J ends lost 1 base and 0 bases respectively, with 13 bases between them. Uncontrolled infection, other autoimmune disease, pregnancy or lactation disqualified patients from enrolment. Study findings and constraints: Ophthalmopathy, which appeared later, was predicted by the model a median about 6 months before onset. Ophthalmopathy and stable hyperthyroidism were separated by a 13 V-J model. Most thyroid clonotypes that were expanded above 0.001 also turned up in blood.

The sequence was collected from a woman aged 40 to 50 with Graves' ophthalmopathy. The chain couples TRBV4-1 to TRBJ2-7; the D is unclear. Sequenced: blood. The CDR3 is CASSQVLGMGSYEQYF. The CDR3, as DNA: TGCGCCAGCAGCCAAGTCTTGGGCATGGGCTCCTACGAGCAGTACTTC.